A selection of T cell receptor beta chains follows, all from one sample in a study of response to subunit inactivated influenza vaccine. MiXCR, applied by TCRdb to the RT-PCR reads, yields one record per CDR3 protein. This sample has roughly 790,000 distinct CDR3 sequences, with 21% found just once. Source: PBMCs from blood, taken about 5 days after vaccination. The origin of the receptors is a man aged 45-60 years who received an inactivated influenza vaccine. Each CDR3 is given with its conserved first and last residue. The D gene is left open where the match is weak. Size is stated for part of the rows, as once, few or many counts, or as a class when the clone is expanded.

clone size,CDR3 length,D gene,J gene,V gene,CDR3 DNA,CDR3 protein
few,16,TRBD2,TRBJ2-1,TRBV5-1,TGCGCCAGCAGCGTGGAAGGGCGGGAGGGCCTGGATGAGCAGTTCTTC,CASSVEGREGLDEQFF
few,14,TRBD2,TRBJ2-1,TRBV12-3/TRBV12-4,TGTGCCAGCAGCGGGGACTACTTCGTCTCAGAGCAGTTCTTC,CASSGDYFVSEQFF
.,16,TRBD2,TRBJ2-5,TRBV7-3,TGTGCCAGCAGCCCCCGAAGCGGGAGGGCCGGAGAGACCCAGTACTTC,CASSPRSGRAGETQYF
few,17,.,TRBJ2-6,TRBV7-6,TGTGCCAGCAGCTTAGAGGGCGGAAACTCTGGGGCCAACGTCCTGACTTTC,CASSLEGGNSGANVLTF
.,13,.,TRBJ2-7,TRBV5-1,TGCGCCAGCAGCTTGTTAGGGTACCACGAGCAGTACTTC,CASSLLGYHEQYF
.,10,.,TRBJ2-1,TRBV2,TGTGCCAGCAGCGCTAGGGAGCAGTTCTTC,CASSAREQFF
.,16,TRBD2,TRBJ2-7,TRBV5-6,TGTGCCAGCAGCCGACAAATCCGACTAGCTGGGGACGAGCAGTACTTC,CASSRQIRLAGDEQYF
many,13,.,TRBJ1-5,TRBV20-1,TGCAGTGCTAGAGATGAAGGCGATCAGCCCCAGCATTTT,CSARDEGDQPQHF
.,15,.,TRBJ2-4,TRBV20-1,TGCAGTGCTAGAGAGGGTGGGGGTACCAAAAACATTCAGTACTTC,CSAREGGGTKNIQYF
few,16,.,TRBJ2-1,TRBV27,TGTGCCAGCAGTCAGGGGATACCGAGCTCCTACAATGAGCAGTTCTTC,CASSQGIPSSYNEQFF
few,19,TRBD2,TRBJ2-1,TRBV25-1,TGTGCCAGCAGTGTTAGGTCTAGCGGGATTCGGAGCTCCTACAATGAGCAGTTCTTC,CASSVRSSGIRSSYNEQFF
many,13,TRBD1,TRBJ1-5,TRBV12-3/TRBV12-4,TGTGCCAGCAGTACAGGGGGCAATCAGCCCCAGCATTTT,CASSTGGNQPQHF
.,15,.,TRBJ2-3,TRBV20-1,TGCAGTGCTAGGGGTACCGGGACGAGCACAGATACGCAGTATTTT,CSARGTGTSTDTQYF
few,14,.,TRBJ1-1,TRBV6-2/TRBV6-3,TGTGCCAGCAGTTACGCCCACGCGAACACTGAAGCTTTCTTT,CASSYAHANTEAFF
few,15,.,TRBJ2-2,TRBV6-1,TGTGCCAGCAGTGACCTCACCGGACTTACCGGGGAGCTGTTTTTT,CASSDLTGLTGELFF
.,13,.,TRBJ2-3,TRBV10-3,TGTGCCATCAGTGATTCAACGGCAGATACGCAGTATTTT,CAISDSTADTQYF
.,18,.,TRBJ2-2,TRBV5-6,TGTGCCAGCACCCCAAGGACAGCAGAATTTTGGAACACCGGGGAGCTGTTTTTT,CASTPRTAEFWNTGELFF
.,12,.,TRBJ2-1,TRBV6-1,TGTGCCAGCAGTGAAGTTACCAATGAGCAGTTCTTC,CASSEVTNEQFF
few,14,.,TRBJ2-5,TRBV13,TGTGCCAGCAGCTTATTCCAGGTCCAAGAGACCCAGTACTTC,CASSLFQVQETQYF
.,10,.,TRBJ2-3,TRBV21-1,TGTGCCAGCAGCCCAGATACGCAGTATTTT,CASSPDTQYF
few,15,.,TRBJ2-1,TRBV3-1,TGTGCCAGCAGCCAATGGCGGGGTTCGGGGAATGAGCAGTTCTTC,CASSQWRGSGNEQFF
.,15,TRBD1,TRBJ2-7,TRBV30,TGTGCCTGGAGTGCCGGGACAGGGAGGCGTGACGAGCAGTACTTC,CAWSAGTGRRDEQYF
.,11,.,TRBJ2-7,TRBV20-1,TGCAGTGGGGTAGGGGACTACGAGCAGTACTTC,CSGVGDYEQYF
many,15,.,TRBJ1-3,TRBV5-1,TGCGCCAGCAGCTTGTCGGGGTCTTCTGGAAACACCATATATTTT,CASSLSGSSGNTIYF
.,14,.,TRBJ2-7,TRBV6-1,TGTGCCTTCGGGGGACGGAGGACTGGCTACGAGCAGTACTTC,CAFGGRRTGYEQYF
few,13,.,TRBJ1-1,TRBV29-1,TGCAGCGCACAAGGCCTACAGGTTACTGAAGCTTTCTTT,CSAQGLQVTEAFF
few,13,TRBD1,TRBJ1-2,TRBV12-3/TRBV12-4,TGTGCCAGCAGCCGGGACAGGGTAGAGGGCTACACCTTC,CASSRDRVEGYTF
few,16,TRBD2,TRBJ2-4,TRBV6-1,TGTGCCAGCAGCAGAGTAGCGGGAGATCCCAAAAACATTCAGTACTTC,CASSRVAGDPKNIQYF
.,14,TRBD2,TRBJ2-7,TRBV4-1,TGCGCCAGCAGCCTGCCGGGACTAGCCCACGAGCAGTACTTC,CASSLPGLAHEQYF
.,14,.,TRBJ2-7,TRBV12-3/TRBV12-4,TGTGCCAGCAGCCTCGGAAGGGGATGGTACGAGCAGTACTTC,CASSLGRGWYEQYF
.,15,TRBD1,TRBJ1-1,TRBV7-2,TGTGCCAGCAGCCTACGGACAGGGACGGGCACTGAAGCTTTCTTT,CASSLRTGTGTEAFF
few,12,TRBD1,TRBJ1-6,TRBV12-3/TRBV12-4,TGTGCCAGCAGAGGACAGGGGCCACCCCTCCACTTT,CASRGQGPPLHF
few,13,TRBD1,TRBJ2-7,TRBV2,TGTGCCAGCAGCCGGGACAGGGGGCTCGAGCAGTACTTC,CASSRDRGLEQYF
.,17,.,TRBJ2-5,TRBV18,TGTGCCAGCTCACCTAACTTTGGGACGGAGCACCAAGAGACCCAGTACTTC,CASSPNFGTEHQETQYF
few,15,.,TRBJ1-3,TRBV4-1,TGCGCCAGCAGCCAAGAAGCGACGGTCGGAAACACCATATATTTT,CASSQEATVGNTIYF
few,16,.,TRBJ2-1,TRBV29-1,TGCAGCGTTGAAATGGGCGGAGCTGTCCCCTACAATGAGCAGTTCTTC,CSVEMGGAVPYNEQFF
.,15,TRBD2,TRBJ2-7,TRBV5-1,TGCGCCAGCAGCTCCCGGACTAGCGGAATATACGAGCAGTACTTC,CASSSRTSGIYEQYF
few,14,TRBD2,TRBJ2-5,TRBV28,TGTGCCAGCCGGGGGGGTCGCCTTCAAGAGACCCAGTACTTC,CASRGGRLQETQYF
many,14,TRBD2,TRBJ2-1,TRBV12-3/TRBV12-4,TGTGCCAGCAGTTTAAGAAGCGGGGGGGAGATCGGGTTCTTC,CASSLRSGGEIGFF
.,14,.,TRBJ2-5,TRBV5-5,TGTGCCAGCAGCTTGGACAGTCCCGGGGAGACCCAGTACTTC,CASSLDSPGETQYF
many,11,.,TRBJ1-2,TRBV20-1,TGCAGTGCAAATGACGGGAGTGGCTACACCTTC,CSANDGSGYTF
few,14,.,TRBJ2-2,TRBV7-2,TGTGCCAGCAGCCCAGACGTAATGGGCGGGGAGCTGTTTTTT,CASSPDVMGGELFF
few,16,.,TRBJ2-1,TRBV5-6,TGTGCCAGCAGCTTGGATACGGGAAATAGGTACAATGAGCAGTTCTTC,CASSLDTGNRYNEQFF
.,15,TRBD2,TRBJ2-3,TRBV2,TGTGCCAGCGCCACTAGCGGGGGGCCCCCAGATACGCAGTATTTT,CASATSGGPPDTQYF
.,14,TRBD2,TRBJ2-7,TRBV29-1,TGCAGCGCCCTGACTAGCGGGTCCAGCTACGAGCAGTACTTC,CSALTSGSSYEQYF
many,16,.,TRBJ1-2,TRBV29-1,TGCAGCGTTGAAATTTACGGGCAGGGCCGAAACTATGGCTACACCTTC,CSVEIYGQGRNYGYTF
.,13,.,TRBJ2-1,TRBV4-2,TGTGCCAGCAGGCAGGGGATCTACAATGAGCAGTTCTTC,CASRQGIYNEQFF
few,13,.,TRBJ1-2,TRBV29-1,TGCAGCGTTGAAGTAGGACAGAGAAGTGGCTACACCTTC,CSVEVGQRSGYTF
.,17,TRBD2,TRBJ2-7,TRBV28,TGTGCCAGCAGTCAAGGGTGGGGGACTAGCCGATCCTACGAGCAGTACTTC,CASSQGWGTSRSYEQYF
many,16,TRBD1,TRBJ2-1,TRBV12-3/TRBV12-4,TGTGCCAGCAGTCACTTCGGGACAGGGGGTAACAATGAGCAGTTCTTC,CASSHFGTGGNNEQFF